Listed here are 19 T cell receptor beta chains from one sample, sequenced in a study of a mutant IDH1 vaccine in newly diagnosed glioma. Repertoires were generated with immunoSEQ multiplex PCR, while TCRdb's copy carries only in-frame clones and drops some. The repertoire holds about 51,000 clones, with more than 60% as singletons. Noted time point: baseline, week 1 (first vaccination visit). Noted treatment: pre-vaccination baseline after standard-of-care therapy. This specimen consisted of PBMCs, obtained from a glioma patient treated with radiotherapy, temozolomide or both. Every receptor here comes from a woman aged 40 to 50 with glioma.

The chain carries TRBV5-1 and TRBJ2-3; D may be TRBD1 or TRBD2 (5 bases each). Trimming removed 0 bases at V and 2 bases at J, with 7 bases between. CDR1 is SGHRS, CDR2 YFSETQ, per germline. This CDR3 has 14 amino acids. CDR3 amino acids: CASSLAGPTDTQYF. CDR3 DNA sequence: TGCGCCAGCAGCTTGGCGGGGCCCACAGATACGCAGTATTTT.

This sequence joins TRBV4-1 and TRBJ1-2; 10 nucleotides line up with TRBD1. Germline CDR1 and CDR2: MGHRA and YSYEKL. V dropped 3 bases and J dropped 4; count of bases not matched to a gene: 2. The CDR3 totals 14 residues. The CDR3 bases are TGCGCCAGCAGCCATAGACAGGGGGCCTATGGCTACACCTTC. Protein product: CASSHRQGAYGYTF.

V usage is TRBV27 and J usage is TRBJ1-5; D call uncertain. CDR1 and CDR2 from the germline V gene are MNHEY and SMNVEV (reference sequence). CDR3 length equals 14 residues. Trimming removed 4 bases at V and 1 base at J, with 8 bases between. The CDR3 coding sequence is TGTGCCAGCAGTTCGGTGGGGAGCAATCAGCCCCAGCATTTT. Amino acids: CASSSVGSNQPQHF.

This chain uses TRBV7-2 with TRBJ1-1; a possible D gene is TRBD1 (6 bases). Trimming removed 5 bases at V and 0 bases at J, with 19 bases between. Germline lookup yields CDR1 SGHTA and CDR2 FQGNSA. This CDR3 region has 17 residues. DNA of the CDR3: TGTGCCAGCAGCACCCCGGGACACGATACTATGAACACTGAAGCTTTCTTT. This gives the protein CASSTPGHDTMNTEAFF. Supplemented by reference TRBV7-2 and TRBJ1-1, the full variable domain reads GAGVSQSPSNKVTEKGKDVELRCDPISGHTALYWYRQSLGQGLEFLIYFQGNSAPDKSGLPSDRFSAERTGGSVSTLTIQRTQQEDSAVYLCASSTPGHDTMNTEAFFGQGTRLTVV.

The sample holds one count of this clone. V is TRBV9 and J is TRBJ2-1; 8 bases line up with TRBD2. V shed 0 bases, J shed 10 bases, and the junction held 9 bases outside the gene matches. Germline V gene data show CDR1 as SGDLS and CDR2 as YYNGEE. The CDR3 consists of 15 residues. Written as DNA, the CDR3 is TGTGCCAGCAGCGTAGCGTCCCGGGGGGGAAGGGAGCAGTTCTTC. Its protein is CASSVASRGGREQFF.

V is TRBV6-1 and J is TRBJ2-7, with D tentatively TRBD1 (5 bases). The CDR3 extends over 11 amino acids. Looked up from germline, CDR1 is MNHNS and CDR2 is SASEGT. V lost 7 bases and J 7 bases, leaving 11 bases between the germline ends. DNA for the CDR3: TGTGCCAGCATAGGGGTAGGAGAGCAGTACTTC. It specifies CASIGVGEQYF.

CDR3 DNA sequence: TGCGCCAGCACAAGGGCGCCGGGGTCACCCCTCCACTTT. This encodes CASTRAPGSPLHF. The V gene is TRBV5-1, the J gene TRBJ1-6; D is uncertain. The V end was cut by 6 bases, the J end by 10 bases, with 14 bases between. The CDR3 sequence is 13 residues long. Germline-derived CDR1 and CDR2 are SGHRS and YFSETQ.

This CDR3 reads CASSLTTGEETQYF. In nucleotides, the CDR3 is TGTGCCAGCAGCTTAACGACAGGGGAAGAGACCCAGTACTTC. This sequence joins TRBV7-2 and TRBJ2-5; 8 bases fit TRBD1. V shed 2 bases, J shed 3 bases, and the junction held 2 bases outside the gene matches. CDR1 is SGHTA and CDR2 is FQGNSA in the germline V gene. The CDR3 extends over 14 amino acids.

This clone was detected only once. The V gene is TRBV10-3, the J gene TRBJ2-3; no clear D. The CDR3 consists of 11 residues. From germline, CDR1 is ENHRY and CDR2 SYGVKD. V dropped 9 bases and J dropped 6 bases, with 10 bases sitting between them. As DNA, the CDR3 is TGTGCCATAGCGTTTGTGGATACGCAGTATTTT. Its translation is CAIAFVDTQYF.

The CDR3 DNA is TGTGCACTGGACGCAACCCACTATGGCTACACCTTC. Protein product: CALDATHYGYTF. The rearrangement joins TRBV30 to TRBJ1-2, with D unresolved. Germline V CDR1 and CDR2: GTSNPN, SVGIG (reference sequence). This CDR3 has 12 amino acids.

Comments on this clone: A read error may account for a junction end that differs from germline. The chain links TRBV5-1 to TRBJ2-7, with 9 bases aligning to TRBD1. The CDR3 has 12 residues. The V gene's germline CDR1 is SGHRS and CDR2 YFSETQ. CDR3 in amino acids: CASSLAGTGLNF. Written as DNA, the CDR3 is TGCGCCAGCAGCTTGGCCGGGACAGGGCTAAACTTC.

This clone was seen a single time. The chain carries TRBV5-1 and TRBJ2-3, with unresolved D. The length of the CDR3 is 14 residues. Trimming cost V 0 bases and J 4 bases, with 9 bases left between them. CDR1 SGHRS and CDR2 YFSETQ come from the germline V gene. The CDR3 sequence: CASSLGIGSDTQYF. DNA of the CDR3: TGCGCCAGCAGCTTGGGGATTGGGTCAGATACGCAGTATTTT.

The J gene is TRBJ2-7, the V gene TRBV4-3; a weak D match, TRBD1 (7 bases). Looked up from germline, CDR1 is LGHNA and CDR2 is YSLEER. V gave up 4 bases and J gave up 2 bases, with 21 bases separating them. This CDR3 region has 17 residues. The CDR3, as DNA: TGCGCCAGCAGCCCCACTTTGACAGGGACTGGGACCTACGAGCAGTACTTC. It encodes CASSPTLTGTGTYEQYF.

This chain links TRBV29-1 with TRBJ1-3, with D unresolved. The CDR3 has 12 residues. Germline loops: CDR1 SQVTM, CDR2 ANQGSEA. V dropped 6 bases and J dropped 0 bases, with 6 bases sitting between them. The CDR3 reads CSVRLSGNTIYF. The CDR3 DNA reads as TGCAGCGTCCGACTCTCTGGAAACACCATATATTTT.

This clone was counted a single time. This chain uses TRBV19 with TRBJ2-4; D possibly corresponds to TRBD1 (5 bases). This CDR3 spans 15 amino acids. The germline V and J ends were trimmed by 4 bases and 0 bases, with 10 bases remaining between them. Germline values: CDR1 LNHDA, CDR2 SQIVND (reference sequence). The CDR3 here is CASSNRTLAKNIQYF. CDR3 sequence (DNA): TGTGCCAGTAGTAACCGGACATTAGCCAAAAACATTCAGTACTTC.

The chain is built from TRBV11-2 and TRBJ2-7; the match to TRBD2 covers 7 bases. The CDR3 has 14 residues. V shed 5 bases, J shed 2 bases, and the junction held 6 bases outside the gene matches. CDR1 is SGHAT, CDR2 FQNNGV, per germline. CDR3 sequence reads: CASSLIAGPYEQYF. The CDR3 region has the DNA TGTGCCAGCAGCCTTATAGCGGGTCCCTACGAGCAGTACTTC.

J is TRBJ1-1 and V is TRBV5-6, with D perhaps TRBD1 (6 bases). This CDR3 comprises 14 residues. The germline V gene encodes CDR1 SGHDT and CDR2 YYEEEE. The germline V and J ends were trimmed by 0 bases and 4 bases, with 10 bases remaining between them. CDR3 coding DNA: TGTGCCAGCAGCTTGGCAGGGGCGTCCACTGAAGCTTTCTTT. This sequence encodes CASSLAGASTEAFF.

Only a few counts were recorded for this clone. Written as DNA, the CDR3 is TGCAGCGCTGGGAGGTGGGCTGAAGCTTTCTTT. Protein: CSAGRWAEAFF. The chain employs TRBV29-1 and TRBJ1-1, with D unclear. Germline V gene sequence: CDR1 SQVTM, CDR2 ANQGSEA. The CDR3 runs to 11 residues. Trimming took 7 bases from V and 6 from J, leaving 12 bases between them.

This chain connects TRBV5-1 to TRBJ2-3; D uncertain. From germline, CDR1 is SGHRS and CDR2 YFSETQ. The length of the CDR3 is 14 residues. The V end lost 0 bases, the J end lost 2 bases, and 7 bases lay between the germline ends. The CDR3 is CASSLGGYTDTQYF. The CDR3 DNA is TGCGCCAGCAGCTTGGGCGGATACACAGATACGCAGTATTTT.